This TCR beta chain was documented in a study of T cells in Graves' hyperthyroidism and ophthalmopathy. This CDR3 comprises 15 residues. With 6 bases clipped from V and 0 bases from J, the junction kept 5 bases outside the gene matches. The study's findings and limits: Appearing also in blood were most of the thyroid clonotypes expanded above 0.001.

Template material for amplifying TCR beta CDR3 regions consisted of RNA transcripts. An initial round of RT-PCR targeting the TCR CDR3 relied on the HTBI primer set. MiXCR, applied by TCRdb to the multiplex PCR reads, yields one record per CDR3 protein. The sample yields 480,000 or so distinct CDR3 sequences, 46% seen once. This clonotype has only one observation. Its target is not known. Every diagnosis used clinical symptoms, serum thyroxine and TRAb, thyroid ultrasound and orbital computed tomography. Specimen: peripheral blood or thyroid tissue (not recorded which). J is TRBJ1-3 and V is TRBV12-3 or TRBV12-4; 7 nucleotides match TRBD1. This receptor was taken from an adult woman with Graves' disease, either hyperthyroidism or ophthalmopathy (not recorded which). The DNA for the CDR3 is TGTGCCAGCAGCCCTAGACAGGGCTCTGGAAACACCATATATTTT. It is translated as CASSPRQGSGNTIYF.